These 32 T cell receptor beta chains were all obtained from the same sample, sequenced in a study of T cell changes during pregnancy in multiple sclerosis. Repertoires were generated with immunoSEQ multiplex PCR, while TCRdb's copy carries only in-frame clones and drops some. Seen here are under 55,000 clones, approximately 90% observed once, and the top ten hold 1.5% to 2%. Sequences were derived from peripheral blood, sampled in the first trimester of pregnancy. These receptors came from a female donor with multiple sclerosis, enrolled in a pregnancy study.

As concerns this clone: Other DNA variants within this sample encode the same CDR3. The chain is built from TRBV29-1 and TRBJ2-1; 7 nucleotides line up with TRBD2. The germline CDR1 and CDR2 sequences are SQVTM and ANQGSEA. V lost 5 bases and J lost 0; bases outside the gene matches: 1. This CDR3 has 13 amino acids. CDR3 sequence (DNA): TGCAGCGTTCGCGGGAGCTCCTACAATGAGCAGTTCTTC. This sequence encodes CSVRGSSYNEQFF.

The DNA of the CDR3 is TGTGCCAGCAGCCCCTGGGGCGGGGGGGCGGGTGATGAGCAGTTCTTC. It translates to CASSPWGGGAGDEQFF. The chain links TRBV7-6 to TRBJ2-1; 9 bases match TRBD2. CDR3 length: 16 residues. From germline, CDR1 is SGHVS and CDR2 FNYEAQ. The V segment lost 5 bases and the J segment 8 bases; nucleotides outside the gene matches: 13.

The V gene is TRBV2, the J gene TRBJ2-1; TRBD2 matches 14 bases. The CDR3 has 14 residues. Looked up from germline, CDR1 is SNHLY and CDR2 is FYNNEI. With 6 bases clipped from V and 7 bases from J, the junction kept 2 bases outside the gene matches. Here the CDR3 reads CASRRTSGGNEQFF. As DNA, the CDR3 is TGTGCCAGCAGGAGGACTAGCGGGGGGAATGAGCAGTTCTTC.

In DNA, the CDR3 is TGTGCCAGCAGGGCGACAGGATGGAGCAATCAGCCCCAGCATTTT. It specifies CASRATGWSNQPQHF. The rearrangement joins TRBV2 to TRBJ1-5, with D perhaps matching TRBD1 (6 bases). The CDR3 consists of 15 residues. Trimming pared 6 bases from V and 1 base from J, leaving 13 bases between. Germline V gene data show CDR1 as SNHLY and CDR2 as FYNNEI.

The CDR3: CASSLELKGECTEAFF. In DNA form, the CDR3 reads TGTGCCAGCAGCTTAGAATTGAAGGGGGAATGCACTGAAGCTTTCTTT. V and J are TRBV7-9 and TRBJ1-1, with D perhaps TRBD1 (6 bases). The CDR3 has 16 residues. Germline V gives CDR1 SEHNR, CDR2 FQNEAQ (reference sequence). Trimming stripped 1 base from V and 4 bases from J, with 16 bases between. The full variable domain, completed using reference TRBV7-9 and TRBJ1-1, is DTGVSQNPRHKITKRGQNVTFRCDPISEHNRLYWYRQTLGQGPEFLTYFQNEAQLEKSRLLSDRFSAERPKGSFSTLEIQRTEQGDSAMYLCASSLELKGECTEAFFGQGTRLTVV.

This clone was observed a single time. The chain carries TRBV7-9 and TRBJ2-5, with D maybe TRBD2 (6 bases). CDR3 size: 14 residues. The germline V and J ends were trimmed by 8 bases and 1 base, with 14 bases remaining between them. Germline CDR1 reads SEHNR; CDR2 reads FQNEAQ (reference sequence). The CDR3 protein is CASSLMGGQETQYF. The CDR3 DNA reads TGTGCCAGCTCACTGATGGGGGGCCAAGAGACCCAGTACTTC.

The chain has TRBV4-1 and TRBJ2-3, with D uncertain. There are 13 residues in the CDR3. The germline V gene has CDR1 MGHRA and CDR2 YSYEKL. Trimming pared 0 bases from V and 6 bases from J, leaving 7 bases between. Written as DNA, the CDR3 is TGCGCCAGCAGCCAAGATCTGGAGGATACGCAGTATTTT. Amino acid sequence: CASSQDLEDTQYF.

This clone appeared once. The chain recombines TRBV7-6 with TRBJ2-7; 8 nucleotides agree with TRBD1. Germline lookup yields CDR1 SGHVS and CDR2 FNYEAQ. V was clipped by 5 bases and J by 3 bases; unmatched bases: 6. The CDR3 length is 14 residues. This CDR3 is CASSPTGAYYEQYF. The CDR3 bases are TGTGCCAGCAGCCCGACAGGGGCCTACTACGAGCAGTACTTC.

The CDR3 here is CASSHNRGSSYEQYF. The DNA of the CDR3 is TGTGCCAGCAGCCACAACAGGGGGAGCTCCTACGAGCAGTACTTC. The rearrangement joins TRBV4-2 to TRBJ2-7, with 8 nucleotides matching TRBD1. CDR3 length: 15 residues. The J segment lost 0 bases and the V segment lost 3 bases, leaving 4 bases of the junction unmatched. CDR1 and CDR2 from the germline V gene are LGHNA and YNFKEQ.

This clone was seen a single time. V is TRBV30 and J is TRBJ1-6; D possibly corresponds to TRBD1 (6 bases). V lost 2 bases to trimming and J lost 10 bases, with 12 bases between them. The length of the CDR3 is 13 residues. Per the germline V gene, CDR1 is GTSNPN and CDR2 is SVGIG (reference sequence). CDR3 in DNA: TGTGCCTGGAGTCCGGCAGGGGAATCACCCCTCCACTTT. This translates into CAWSPAGESPLHF.

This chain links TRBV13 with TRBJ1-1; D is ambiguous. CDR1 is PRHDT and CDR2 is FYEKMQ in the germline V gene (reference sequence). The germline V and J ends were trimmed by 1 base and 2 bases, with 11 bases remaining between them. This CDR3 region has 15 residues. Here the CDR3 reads CASSLDGHGNTEAFF. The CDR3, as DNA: TGTGCCAGCAGCTTAGATGGCCATGGCAACACTGAAGCTTTCTTT.

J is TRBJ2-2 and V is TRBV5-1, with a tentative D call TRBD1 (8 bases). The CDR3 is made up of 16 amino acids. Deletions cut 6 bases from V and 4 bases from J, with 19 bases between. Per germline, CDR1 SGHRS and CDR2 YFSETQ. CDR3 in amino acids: CASNRGGRGVTGELFF. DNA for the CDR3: TGCGCCAGCAACAGGGGGGGCAGGGGAGTCACCGGGGAGCTGTTTTTT.

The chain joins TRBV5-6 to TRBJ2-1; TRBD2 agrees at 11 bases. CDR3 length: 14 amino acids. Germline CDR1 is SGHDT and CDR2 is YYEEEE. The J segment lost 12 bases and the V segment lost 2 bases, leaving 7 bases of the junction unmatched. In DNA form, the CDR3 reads TGTGCCAGCAGCTTCACTAGCGGGGGAGGGAGGCAGTTCTTC. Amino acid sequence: CASSFTSGGGRQFF.

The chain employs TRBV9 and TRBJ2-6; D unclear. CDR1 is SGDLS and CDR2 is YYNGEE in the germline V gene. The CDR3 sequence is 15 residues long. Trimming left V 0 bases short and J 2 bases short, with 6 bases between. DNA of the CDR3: TGTGCCAGCAGCGTAGGGGCTCCTGGGGCCAACGTCCTGACTTTC. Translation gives CASSVGAPGANVLTF.

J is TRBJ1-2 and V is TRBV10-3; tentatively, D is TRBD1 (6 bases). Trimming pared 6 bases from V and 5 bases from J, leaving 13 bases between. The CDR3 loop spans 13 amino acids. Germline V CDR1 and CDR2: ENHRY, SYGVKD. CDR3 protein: CAISGQLLYGYTF. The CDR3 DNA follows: TGTGCCATCAGCGGACAGCTCCTTTATGGCTACACCTTC.

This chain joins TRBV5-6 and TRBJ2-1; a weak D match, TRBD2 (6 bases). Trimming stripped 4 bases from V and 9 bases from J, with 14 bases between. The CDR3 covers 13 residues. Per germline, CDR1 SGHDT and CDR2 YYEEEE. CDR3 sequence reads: CASSLRFGGEQFF. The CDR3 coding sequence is TGTGCCAGCAGCCTCCGTTTCGGGGGTGAGCAGTTCTTC.

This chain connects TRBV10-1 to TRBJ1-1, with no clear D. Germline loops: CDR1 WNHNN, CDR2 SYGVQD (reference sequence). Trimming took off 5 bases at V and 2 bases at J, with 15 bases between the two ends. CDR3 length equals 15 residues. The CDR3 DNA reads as TGCGCCAGCAGTAAGAGGAGGAGTGGCAACACTGAAGCTTTCTTT. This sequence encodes CASSKRRSGNTEAFF.

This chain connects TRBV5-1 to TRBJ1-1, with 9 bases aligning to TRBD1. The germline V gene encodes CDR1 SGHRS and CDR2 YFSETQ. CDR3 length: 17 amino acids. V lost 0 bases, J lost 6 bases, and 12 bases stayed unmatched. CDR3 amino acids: CASSLAWSLGQGAEAFF. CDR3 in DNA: TGCGCCAGCAGCTTGGCCTGGAGTTTGGGACAGGGTGCTGAAGCTTTCTTT.

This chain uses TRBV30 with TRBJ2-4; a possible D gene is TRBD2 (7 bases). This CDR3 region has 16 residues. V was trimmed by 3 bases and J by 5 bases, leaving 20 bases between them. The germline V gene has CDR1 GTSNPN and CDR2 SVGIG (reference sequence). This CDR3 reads CAWSRFRGGTENIQYF. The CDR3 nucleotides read TGTGCCTGGAGCAGGTTTAGGGGGGGAACCGAAAACATTCAGTACTTC.

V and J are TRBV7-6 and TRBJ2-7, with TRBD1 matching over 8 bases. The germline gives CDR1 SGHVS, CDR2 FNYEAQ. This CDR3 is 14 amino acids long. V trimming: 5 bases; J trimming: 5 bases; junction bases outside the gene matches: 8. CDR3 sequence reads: CASSERQGTHEQYF. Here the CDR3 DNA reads TGTGCCAGCAGCGAGCGACAGGGGACCCACGAGCAGTACTTC.

The DNA of the CDR3 is TGTGCCTGGAGCGGTAGGACAGAGAATTCACCCCTCCACTTT. As protein: CAWSGRTENSPLHF. This chain uses TRBV30 with TRBJ1-6, with a weak D call TRBD1 (6 bases). The V end lost 3 bases, the J end lost 7 bases, and 13 bases lay between the germline ends. Germline V gives CDR1 GTSNPN, CDR2 SVGIG (reference sequence). This CDR3 spans 14 amino acids. The complete variable domain, with remaining parts taken from reference TRBV30 and TRBJ1-6, reads SQTIHQWPATLVQPVGSPLSLECTVEGTSNPNLYWYRQAAGRGLQLLFYSVGIGQISSEVPQNLSASRPQDRQFILSSKKLLLSDSGFYLCAWSGRTENSPLHFGNGTRLTVT.

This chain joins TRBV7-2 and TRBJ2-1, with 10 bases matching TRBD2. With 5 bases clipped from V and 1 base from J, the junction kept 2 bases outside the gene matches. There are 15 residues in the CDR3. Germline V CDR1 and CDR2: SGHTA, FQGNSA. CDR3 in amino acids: CASSPGLASYNEQFF. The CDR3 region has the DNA TGTGCCAGCAGCCCGGGACTAGCGTCCTACAATGAGCAGTTCTTC.

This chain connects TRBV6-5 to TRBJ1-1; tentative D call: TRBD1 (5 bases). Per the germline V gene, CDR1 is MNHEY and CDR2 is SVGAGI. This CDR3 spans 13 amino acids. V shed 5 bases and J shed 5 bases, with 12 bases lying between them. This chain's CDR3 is CASSPIRGTEAFF. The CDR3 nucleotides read TGTGCCAGCAGTCCAATAAGGGGAACTGAAGCTTTCTTT.

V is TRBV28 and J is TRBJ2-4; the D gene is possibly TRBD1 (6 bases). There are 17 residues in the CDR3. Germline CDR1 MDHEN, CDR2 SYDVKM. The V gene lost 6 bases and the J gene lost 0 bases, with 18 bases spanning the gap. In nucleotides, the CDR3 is TGTGCCAGCAGCATAACAGGGATAACTATAGCCAAAAACATTCAGTACTTC. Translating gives CASSITGITIAKNIQYF.

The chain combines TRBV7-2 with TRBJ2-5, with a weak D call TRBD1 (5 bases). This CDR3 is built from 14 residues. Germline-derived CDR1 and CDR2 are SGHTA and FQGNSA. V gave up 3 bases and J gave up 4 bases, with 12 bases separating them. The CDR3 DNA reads TGTGCCAGCAGCTTTAATCAGGGTCGAGAGACCCAGTACTTC. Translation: CASSFNQGRETQYF.

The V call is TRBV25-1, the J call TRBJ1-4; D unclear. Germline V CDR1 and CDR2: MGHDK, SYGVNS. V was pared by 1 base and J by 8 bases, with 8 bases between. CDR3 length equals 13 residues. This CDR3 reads CASSEWAGEKLFF. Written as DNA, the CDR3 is TGTGCCAGCAGTGAATGGGCGGGGGAAAAACTGTTTTTT.

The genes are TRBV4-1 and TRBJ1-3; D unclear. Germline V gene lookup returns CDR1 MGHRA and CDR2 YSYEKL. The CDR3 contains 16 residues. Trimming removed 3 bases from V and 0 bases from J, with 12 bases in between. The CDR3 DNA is TGCGCCAGCAGCCACATATTGACGGGCTCTGGAAACACCATATATTTT. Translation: CASSHILTGSGNTIYF.

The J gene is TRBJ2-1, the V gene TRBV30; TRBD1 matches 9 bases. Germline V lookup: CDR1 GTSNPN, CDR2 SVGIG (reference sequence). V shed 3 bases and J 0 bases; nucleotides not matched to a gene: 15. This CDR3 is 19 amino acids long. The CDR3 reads CAWRFGTGIGLSSYNEQFF. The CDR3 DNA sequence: TGTGCCTGGAGGTTCGGGACAGGGATTGGTCTCAGCTCCTACAATGAGCAGTTCTTC.

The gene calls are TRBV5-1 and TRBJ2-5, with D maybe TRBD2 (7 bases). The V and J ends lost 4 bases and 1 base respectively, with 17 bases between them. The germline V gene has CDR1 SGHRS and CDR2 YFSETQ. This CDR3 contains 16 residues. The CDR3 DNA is TGCGCCAGCAGCGGCACCCACGGGGGGCCCCAAGAGACCCAGTACTTC. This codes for CASSGTHGGPQETQYF.

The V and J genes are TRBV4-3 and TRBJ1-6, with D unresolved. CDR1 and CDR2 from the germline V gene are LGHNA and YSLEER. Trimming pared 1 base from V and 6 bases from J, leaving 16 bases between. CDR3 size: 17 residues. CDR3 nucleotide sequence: TGCGCCAGCAGCCAAGGTATACTTCGGGATCCTAATTCACCCCTCCACTTT. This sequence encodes CASSQGILRDPNSPLHF.

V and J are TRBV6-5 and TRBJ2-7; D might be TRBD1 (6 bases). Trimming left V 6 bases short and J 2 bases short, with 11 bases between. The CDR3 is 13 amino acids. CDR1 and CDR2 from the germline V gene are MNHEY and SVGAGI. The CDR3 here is CASRQGLAYEQYF. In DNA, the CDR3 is TGTGCCAGCAGACAGGGTCTAGCCTACGAGCAGTACTTC.

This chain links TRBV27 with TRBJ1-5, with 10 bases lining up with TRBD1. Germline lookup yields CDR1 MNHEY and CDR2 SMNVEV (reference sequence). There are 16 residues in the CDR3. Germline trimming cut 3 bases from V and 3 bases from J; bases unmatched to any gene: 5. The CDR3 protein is CASSLVGQGTNQPQHF. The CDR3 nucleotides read TGTGCCAGCAGTTTGGTGGGACAGGGGACCAATCAGCCCCAGCATTTT.